The 9 T cell receptor beta chains below come from one sample, sequenced in a study of T-cell reconstitution after alpha-beta-depleted transplantation in children. Preparation of the TCRbeta library involved a method that used unique molecular identifiers. TCRdb fed the PCR reads into MiXCR, producing one record per CDR3 protein. There are around 250,000 distinct CDR3 sequences in the sample; more than 20% occur only once, and approximately 2.5% lies in the top ten. The sample was PBMCs, taken before TCRalphabeta/CD19-depleted stem cell transplant. These TCRs come from a girl aged 2 to 10 with Fanconi anemia, due to receive a stem cell transplant.

This clonotype has a count of ten or more. The chain links TRBV12-3 or TRBV12-4 to TRBJ2-3, with 15 bases identical to TRBD2. V shed 7 bases and J 6 bases; nucleotides not matched to a gene: 5. This CDR3 has 15 residues. CDR3 sequence: CASTPGLAGGDTQYF. In nucleotides, the CDR3 is TGTGCCAGCACCCCTGGACTAGCGGGGGGGGATACGCAGTATTTT.

This CDR3 reads CSVGGTLPYEQYF. The CDR3 DNA is TGCAGCGTTGGAGGGACTCTCCCCTACGAGCAGTACTTC. The rearrangement uses TRBV29-1 and TRBJ2-7; tentative D call: TRBD2 (6 bases). There are 13 residues in the CDR3. Looked up from germline, CDR1 is SQVTM and CDR2 is ANQGSEA. Trimming took 4 bases from V and 2 from J, leaving 12 bases between them.

This clonotype was found many times. The chain has TRBV25-1 and TRBJ2-3; D unresolved. CDR1 and CDR2 from the germline V gene are MGHDK and SYGVNS. The germline V and J ends were trimmed by 7 bases and 5 bases, with 7 bases remaining between them. The CDR3 covers 11 residues. The CDR3 reads CASTSLDTQYF. The CDR3 DNA reads as TGTGCCAGCACCAGTTTAGATACGCAGTATTTT.

This chain uses TRBV12-3 or TRBV12-4 with TRBJ2-7; D gene unclear. This CDR3 contains 15 residues. V shed 2 bases and J shed 3 bases, with 14 bases lying between them. Here the CDR3 reads CASSLSARRVYEQYF. CDR3 sequence (DNA): TGTGCCAGCAGTTTATCAGCCCGCCGGGTCTACGAGCAGTACTTC.

Comment on this clonotype: A read error is possible here, since a much larger clone lies one base away. The chain joins TRBV3-1 to TRBJ2-7; possibly TRBD2 for D (6 bases). V shed 10 bases and J shed 4 bases, with 17 bases lying between them. The V gene's germline CDR1 is LGHDT and CDR2 YNNKEL (reference sequence). The length of the CDR3 is 13 residues. The CDR3 DNA reads as TGTGCCATCAGTTTCGGGGGACGGTACGAGCAGTACTTC. Its protein product is CAISFGGRYEQYF.

This clonotype was observed at least ten times. This chain joins TRBV2 and TRBJ2-7, with D possibly matching TRBD2 (6 bases). Germline CDR1 is SNHLY and CDR2 is FYNNEI. Trimming left V 2 bases short and J 4 bases short, with 21 bases between. CDR3 size: 17 residues. This CDR3 reads CASSEPIAGDWAYEQYF. In DNA form, the CDR3 reads TGTGCCAGCAGTGAACCCATCGCTGGGGACTGGGCTTACGAGCAGTACTTC.

This clonotype was counted ten times or more. The chain carries TRBV12-3 or TRBV12-4 and TRBJ2-7; the D gene is possibly TRBD2 (6 bases). V was trimmed by 3 bases and J by 2 bases, leaving 11 bases between them. The CDR3 contains 14 residues. The CDR3 region is CASSFSGTPYEQYF. DNA for the CDR3: TGTGCCAGCAGTTTTTCCGGGACTCCCTACGAGCAGTACTTC.

This clonotype has just a few counts. The V and J genes are TRBV5-1 and TRBJ1-4; a weak D match, TRBD1 (6 bases). Germline CDR1 and CDR2: SGHRS and YFSETQ. This CDR3 has 14 amino acids. V was pared by 4 bases and J by 10 bases, with 17 bases between. CDR3 loop: CASSPEGGGGKLFF. In DNA, the CDR3 is TGCGCCAGCAGCCCTGAGGGGGGGGGTGGAAAACTGTTTTTT.

The J gene is TRBJ2-3, the V gene TRBV20-1, with TRBD2 matching 9 bases. Looked up from germline, CDR1 is DFQATT and CDR2 is SNEGSKA (reference sequence). This CDR3 is 15 amino acids long. The trim removed 3 bases at V and 5 bases at J, leaving 9 bases unmatched. The CDR3 sequence is CSARAGGRSVDTQYF. The CDR3 DNA reads TGCAGTGCTAGGGCGGGGGGGCGCTCGGTAGATACGCAGTATTTT.